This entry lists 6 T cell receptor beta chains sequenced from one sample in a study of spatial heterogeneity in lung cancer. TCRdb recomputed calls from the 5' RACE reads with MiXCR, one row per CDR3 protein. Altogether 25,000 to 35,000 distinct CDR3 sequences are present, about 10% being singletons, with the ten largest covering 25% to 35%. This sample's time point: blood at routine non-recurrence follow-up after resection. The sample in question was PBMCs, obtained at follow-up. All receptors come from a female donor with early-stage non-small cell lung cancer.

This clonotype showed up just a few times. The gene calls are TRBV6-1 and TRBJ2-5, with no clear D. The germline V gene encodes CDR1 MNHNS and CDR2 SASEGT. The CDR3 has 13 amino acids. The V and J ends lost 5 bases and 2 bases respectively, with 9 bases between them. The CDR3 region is CASSRQPQETQYF. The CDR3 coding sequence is TGTGCCAGCAGTCGTCAGCCTCAAGAGACCCAGTACTTC.

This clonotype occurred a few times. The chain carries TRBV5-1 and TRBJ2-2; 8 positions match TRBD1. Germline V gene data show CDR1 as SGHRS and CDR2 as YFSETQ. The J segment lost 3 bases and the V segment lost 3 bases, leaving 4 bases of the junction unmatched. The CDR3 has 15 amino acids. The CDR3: CASSYDRGYTGELFF. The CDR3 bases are TGCGCCAGCAGCTACGACAGGGGTTACACCGGGGAGCTGTTTTTT.

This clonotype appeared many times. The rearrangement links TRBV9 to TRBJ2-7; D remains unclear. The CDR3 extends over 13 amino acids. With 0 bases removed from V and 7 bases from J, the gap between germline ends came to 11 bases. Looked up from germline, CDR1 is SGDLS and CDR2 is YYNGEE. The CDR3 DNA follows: TGTGCCAGCAGCGTAGGAACGGCCAGGGAGCAGTACTTC. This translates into CASSVGTAREQYF.

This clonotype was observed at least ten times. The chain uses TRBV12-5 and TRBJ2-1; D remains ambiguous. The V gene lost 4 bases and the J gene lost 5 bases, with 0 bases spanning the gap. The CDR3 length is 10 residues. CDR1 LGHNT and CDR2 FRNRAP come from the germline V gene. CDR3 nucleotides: TGTGCTAGTGGTTACAATGAGCAGTTCTTC. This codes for CASGYNEQFF.

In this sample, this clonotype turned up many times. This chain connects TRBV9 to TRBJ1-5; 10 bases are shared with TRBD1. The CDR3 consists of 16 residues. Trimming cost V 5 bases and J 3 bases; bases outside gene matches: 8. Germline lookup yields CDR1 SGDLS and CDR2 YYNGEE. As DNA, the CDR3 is TGTGCCAGCAGTGCCGGGACAGGGGCCAACAATCAGCCCCAGCATTTT. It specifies CASSAGTGANNQPQHF.

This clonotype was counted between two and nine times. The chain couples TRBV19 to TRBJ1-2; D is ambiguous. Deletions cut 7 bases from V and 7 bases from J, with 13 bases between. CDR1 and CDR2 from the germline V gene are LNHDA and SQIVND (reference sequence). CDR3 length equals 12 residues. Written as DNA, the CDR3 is TGTGCCAGTATAGGAGACGGCCCTGGCTACACCTTC. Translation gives CASIGDGPGYTF.